Described below is a single T cell receptor beta chain sequence and its context. Recruited during active infection, patients (from Seattle) were subsequently followed longitudinally. This sample was taken from a study of blood T cell repertoires in COVID-19. With 2 bases clipped from V and 2 bases from J, the junction kept 1 base outside the gene matches. The CDR3 is 15 residues long. Per germline, CDR1 MNHNS and CDR2 SASEGT. Only in-frame clones appear in the TCRdb table, and some are missing; sequencing was by immunoSEQ multiplex PCR. The sample carries 250,000 to 300,000 clones, roughly 90% recorded once.

The chain uses TRBV6-1 and TRBJ1-5; 9 bases match TRBD1. This TCR was recovered from a woman in her 30s with COVID-19, enrolled during active disease. The sequenced material came from peripheral blood. CDR3 amino acids: CASSEWTGGNQPQHF. The CDR3 coding sequence is TGTGCCAGCAGTGAATGGACAGGGGGCAATCAGCCCCAGCATTTT.